Listed here are 8 T cell receptor beta chains from one sample, sequenced in a study of post-analysis software for immune sequencing data. Study-level results: Several TRBV segments (TRBV5-6, TRBV5-1 and TRBV20-1 among them) occurred more frequently in patients than in controls.

For these receptors, no antigen is known. Carried by the TCR beta cDNA libraries were unique molecular identifiers. TCRdb reprocessed the PCR reads via MiXCR and lists one record per CDR3 protein. The repertoire holds hundreds of thousands of distinct CDR3 sequences, with approximately 60% as singletons. The source material was blood. These TCRs come from a girl aged 2-10 years with multiple sclerosis.

This clonotype was observed a few times. The V gene is TRBV5-5, the J gene TRBJ2-3; D is undetermined. The CDR3 has 14 residues. V dropped 0 bases and J dropped 3 bases, with 8 bases sitting between them. Germline lookup yields CDR1 SGHKS and CDR2 YYEKEE (reference sequence). The DNA for the CDR3 is TGTGCCAGCAGCTTGGAAGGCCTTACAGATACGCAGTATTTT. It is translated as CASSLEGLTDTQYF.

This chain uses TRBV19 with TRBJ2-5, with 7 bases aligning to TRBD2. CDR1 LNHDA and CDR2 SQIVND come from the germline V gene (reference sequence). The CDR3 has 14 residues. The V gene end was trimmed by 6 bases and the J gene end by 3 bases; junction bases not matched to a gene: 7. CDR3 DNA sequence: TGTGCCAGTAGCCTCAGCGGGATGAAAGAGACCCAGTACTTC. Its translation is CASSLSGMKETQYF. Using reference TRBV19 and TRBJ2-5 for the parts outside the CDR3, the full variable domain is DGGITQSPKYLFRKEGQNVTLSCEQNLNHDAMYWYRQDPGQGLRLIYYSQIVNDFQKGDIAEGYSVSREKKESFPLTVTSAQKNPTAFYLCASSLSGMKETQYFGPGTRLLVL.

A note on this clonotype: A read error may account for a junction end that differs from germline. The V and J genes are TRBV10-2 and TRBJ2-5, with no clear D. The CDR3 consists of 13 residues. Germline values: CDR1 WSHSY, CDR2 SAAADI. The CDR3 region is CASRELGQETQYF. In DNA form, the CDR3 reads TGCGCCAGCAGGGAGTTGGGCCAAGAGACCCAGTACTTC.

The chain carries TRBV29-1 and TRBJ2-2; D may be TRBD2 (5 bases). The CDR3 runs 13 residues. Germline loops: CDR1 SQVTM, CDR2 ANQGSEA. V was cut by 1 base and J by 4 bases, with 7 bases left in between. CDR3 DNA sequence: TGCAGCGTTGAAGGGAGGCGCACCGGGGAGCTGTTTTTT. Its protein product is CSVEGRRTGELFF.

The chain joins TRBV7-9 to TRBJ2-5, with D perhaps TRBD1 (6 bases). CDR3 length equals 14 residues. Between the trimmed V and J ends, which lost 7 bases and 2 bases, there was a span of 14 bases. The germline CDR1 and CDR2 sequences are SEHNR and FQNEAQ (reference sequence). CDR3: CASTLLGQQETQYF. CDR3 bases: TGTGCCAGCACCCTTCTCGGACAGCAAGAGACCCAGTACTTC.

In regard to this clonotype: An end of the junction does not agree with germline; a read error may underlie this. J is TRBJ2-5 and V is TRBV5-1; TRBD1 matches 7 bases. The length of the CDR3 is 14 residues. Germline CDR1 is SGHRS and CDR2 is YFSETQ. The CDR3 DNA follows: TGTGCCAGCAGCTTGGGACAGACCCAAGAGACCCAGTACTTC. Its protein is CASSLGQTQETQYF.

This chain links TRBV30 with TRBJ1-2; possibly TRBD1 for D (6 bases). V was shortened by 4 bases and J by 2 bases, with 8 bases between the two germline ends. The CDR3 has 12 amino acids. Germline-derived CDR1 and CDR2 are GTSNPN and SVGIG (reference sequence). The CDR3 here is CAWTTGNYGYTF. The CDR3 DNA follows: TGTGCCTGGACCACAGGGAACTATGGCTACACCTTC.

Remarks on this clonotype: A read error is likely, as this CDR3 ends without the conserved phenylalanine or tryptophan. The genes are TRBV6-7 and TRBJ2-4; TRBD2 agrees at 8 bases. TRBV6-7 is assigned to the ORF class and has an uncertain function. Trimming took 0 bases from V and 1 from J; bases not matched to a gene: 8. CDR3 size: 18 residues. CDR3 sequence reads: CASSYSKKRESAKNIQYC. The DNA of the CDR3 is TGTGCCAGCAGTTACTCGAAAAAGCGGGAGTCGGCCAAAAACATTCAGTACTGC.